Listed here are 24 T cell receptor beta chains from one sample, sequenced in a study of T cell changes during pregnancy in multiple sclerosis. Only in-frame clones appear in the TCRdb table, and some are missing; sequencing was by immunoSEQ multiplex PCR. The sample holds some 69,000 clones; just over 90% are singletons and the top ten take approximately 2.1%. The sample consisted of peripheral blood, taken in the second trimester of pregnancy. The receptors come from a female donor in good health, enrolled as a control in a pregnancy study.

V usage is TRBV29-1 and J usage is TRBJ1-2; maybe TRBD1 (5 bases). CDR1 SQVTM and CDR2 ANQGSEA come from the germline V gene. V was pared by 6 bases and J by 0 bases, with 17 bases between. CDR3 length: 15 residues. This chain's CDR3 is CSVAEGRGTNYGYTF. CDR3 nucleotides: TGCAGCGTCGCCGAGGGGCGCGGGACTAACTATGGCTACACCTTC.

The rearrangement links TRBV5-1 to TRBJ2-7; D might be TRBD1 (6 bases). The CDR3 is made up of 11 amino acids. CDR1 SGHRS and CDR2 YFSETQ come from the germline V gene. V gave up 5 bases and J gave up 5 bases, with 8 bases separating them. CDR3: CASSQGNEQYF. The CDR3 DNA sequence: TGCGCCAGCAGTCAGGGGAACGAGCAGTACTTC.

The V and J genes are TRBV6-5 and TRBJ1-3; D remains ambiguous. Germline CDR1 reads MNHEY; CDR2 reads SVGAGI. V was clipped by 6 bases and J by 0 bases, with 3 bases between them. CDR3 length: 12 residues. The chain's CDR3 is CASRSSGNTIYF. As DNA, the CDR3 is TGTGCCAGCAGGAGCTCTGGAAACACCATATATTTT.

The chain recombines TRBV19 with TRBJ1-1, with D unresolved. Germline V gene sequence: CDR1 LNHDA, CDR2 SQIVND (reference sequence). Trimming took off 4 bases at V and 0 bases at J, with 9 bases between the two ends. The CDR3 totals 14 residues. The CDR3 here is CASSTHQLNTEAFF. The CDR3 nucleotides are TGTGCCAGTAGTACACACCAACTGAACACTGAAGCTTTCTTT.

This chain's CDR3 is CASSYRSGQGAAYNEQFF. Written as DNA, the CDR3 is TGTGCCAGCAGCTACCGCTCGGGACAGGGAGCCGCCTACAATGAGCAGTTCTTC. This chain uses TRBV7-2 with TRBJ2-1; 9 bases are a match to TRBD1. Germline CDR1 and CDR2: SGHTA and FQGNSA. The trim removed 4 bases at V and 2 bases at J, leaving 12 bases unmatched. The length of the CDR3 is 18 residues.

The chain has TRBV6-6 and TRBJ2-3; 9 bases align to TRBD2. The CDR3 has 15 residues. From germline, CDR1 is MNHNY and CDR2 SVGAGI (reference sequence). V was pared by 5 bases and J by 5 bases, with 8 bases of the junction left unmatched. CDR3 region: CASSLIAGVVDTQYF. The DNA of the CDR3 is TGTGCCAGCAGTCTAATAGCGGGGGTGGTAGATACGCAGTATTTT.

This chain joins TRBV7-8 and TRBJ1-1; no reliable D call. This CDR3 comprises 12 residues. CDR1 SGHVS and CDR2 FQNEAQ come from the germline V gene. The V end lost 5 bases, the J end lost 10 bases, and 14 bases lay between the germline ends. For the CDR3, the DNA is TGTGCCAGCAGCCCTAAGGTTAGCGGAGCTTTCTTT. Translating gives CASSPKVSGAFF.

The CDR3 here is CASTPDRDQPQHF. The CDR3 DNA reads as TGTGCCAGCACCCCGGACAGGGATCAGCCCCAGCATTTT. J is TRBJ1-5 and V is TRBV5-8, with 8 bases lining up with TRBD1. The CDR3 loop spans 13 amino acids. From germline, CDR1 is SGHTS and CDR2 YDEGEE. V lost 6 bases to trimming and J lost 5 bases; unmatched junction nucleotides: 4.

This clone has just one count. The rearrangement uses TRBV13 and TRBJ2-7; no definite D call. The germline V gene has CDR1 PRHDT and CDR2 FYEKMQ (reference sequence). The V gene lost 5 bases and the J gene lost 4 bases, with 15 bases spanning the gap. The CDR3 loop spans 14 amino acids. CDR3 protein: CASSHIAEQYEQYF. Written as DNA, the CDR3 is TGTGCCAGCAGCCACATTGCTGAACAATACGAGCAGTACTTC. Variable domain in full (rest from reference TRBV13 and TRBJ2-7): AAGVIQSPRHLIKEKRETATLKCYPIPRHDTVYWYQQGPGQDPQFLISFYEKMQSDKGSIPDRFSAQQFSDYHSELNMSSLELGDSALYFCASSHIAEQYEQYFGPGTRLTVT.

The rearrangement uses TRBV4-2 and TRBJ2-7; unclear D gene. CDR1 is LGHNA, CDR2 YNFKEQ, per germline. The CDR3 runs 17 residues. V was shortened by 1 base and J by 5 bases, with 21 bases between the two germline ends. CDR3 nucleotide sequence: TGTGCCAGCAGCCAAGCCACGAGGCCCGACGGTTTTAACGAGCAGTACTTC. Translated, it gives CASSQATRPDGFNEQYF.

The chain carries TRBV5-4 and TRBJ2-7; 9 bases align to TRBD1. This CDR3 is 16 amino acids long. CDR1 SGHNT and CDR2 YYREEE come from the germline V gene (reference sequence). Trimming cost V 3 bases and J 7 bases; bases outside gene matches: 14. The CDR3 nucleotides read TGTGCCAGCAGCTCTGGGACAGGGAAGACCTCGAGGGAGCAGTACTTC. Amino acid sequence: CASSSGTGKTSREQYF.

V and J are TRBV9 and TRBJ2-7, with 10 bases aligning to TRBD1. V was pared by 4 bases and J by 2 bases, with 6 bases of the junction left unmatched. Germline CDR1 SGDLS, CDR2 YYNGEE. The CDR3 runs to 15 residues. The CDR3 nucleotides read TGTGCCAGCAGCCCCGTCGGGACAGGGGCCTACGAGCAGTACTTC. The encoded protein is CASSPVGTGAYEQYF.

The rearrangement uses TRBV5-1 and TRBJ2-2, with 12 bases fitting TRBD2. The germline gives CDR1 SGHRS, CDR2 YFSETQ. CDR3 length equals 16 residues. After removal of 4 bases from V and 4 bases from J, the junction contained 5 bases not matched to a gene. CDR3 DNA sequence: TGCGCCAGCAGCCCTAGCGGGGGGGACGCCACCGGGGAGCTGTTTTTT. This sequence encodes CASSPSGGDATGELFF.

This rearrangement joins TRBV9 to TRBJ2-3; 13 bases are shared with TRBD2. The ends lost 5 bases at V and 6 bases at J; junction bases unmatched: 6. There are 15 residues in the CDR3. CDR1 and CDR2 (germline): SGDLS, YYNGEE. The CDR3 nucleotides are TGTGCCAGCAGTAGACTAGCGGGGGGTCAGGATACGCAGTATTTT. It specifies CASSRLAGGQDTQYF. Filled out from reference TRBV9 and TRBJ2-3, the complete variable domain reads DSGVTQTPKHLITATGQRVTLRCSPRSGDLSVYWYQQSLDQGLQFLIQYYNGEERAKGNILERFSAQQFPDLHSELNLSSLELGDSALYFCASSRLAGGQDTQYFGPGTRLTVL.

The chain employs TRBV18 and TRBJ2-5, with a weak D call TRBD2 (5 bases). Trimming pared 5 bases from V and 0 bases from J, leaving 16 bases between. The CDR3 is made up of 16 amino acids. Germline lookup yields CDR1 KGHSH and CDR2 LQKENI. In DNA form, the CDR3 reads TGTGCCAGCTCATATACCAGCGGCCTGAACCAAGAGACCCAGTACTTC. It yields the protein CASSYTSGLNQETQYF.

CDR3 loop: CASSQDLRLAVSSYNEQFF. In DNA form, the CDR3 reads TGTGCCAGCAGCCAAGATCTCCGACTAGCGGTGAGCTCCTACAATGAGCAGTTCTTC. The chain carries TRBV4-2 and TRBJ2-1; the match to TRBD2 covers 9 bases. Germline CDR1 reads LGHNA; CDR2 reads YNFKEQ. There are 19 residues in the CDR3. Unmatched junction bases numbered 9, after V lost 0 bases and J lost 0 bases.

This clone has more than one count but fewer than ten. This sequence joins TRBV6-1 and TRBJ1-5; D may be TRBD1 (6 bases). Germline loops: CDR1 MNHNS, CDR2 SASEGT. V lost 8 bases and J 0 bases, leaving 11 bases between the germline ends. This CDR3 contains 14 residues. CDR3 loop: CASEGVNSNQPQHF. The CDR3 bases are TGTGCCAGCGAGGGGGTAAATAGCAATCAGCCCCAGCATTTT.

The chain is built from TRBV6-1 and TRBJ2-2; a weak D match, TRBD2 (5 bases). Trimming pared 6 bases from V and 7 bases from J, leaving 9 bases between. The CDR3 consists of 12 residues. Germline CDR1 reads MNHNS; CDR2 reads SASEGT. In DNA form, the CDR3 reads TGTGCCAGCAGACGGGAAGGCGGGGAGCTGTTTTTT. This sequence encodes CASRREGGELFF.

The CDR3 nucleotides are TGCAGCGTTGGGGGCGGGAACACTGAAGCTTTCTTT. This sequence encodes CSVGGGNTEAFF. The V and J genes are TRBV29-1 and TRBJ1-1, with TRBD1 as a possible D gene (5 bases). This CDR3 has 12 residues. Germline CDR1 reads SQVTM; CDR2 reads ANQGSEA. V shed 4 bases and J shed 1 base, with 7 bases lying between them. Drawing the rest from reference TRBV29-1 and TRBJ1-1, the complete variable domain is SAVISQKPSRDICQRGTSLTIQCQVDSQVTMMFWYRQQPGQSLTLIATANQGSEATYESGFVIDKFPISRPNLTFSTLTVSNMSPEDSSIYLCSVGGGNTEAFFGQGTRLTVV.

The gene calls are TRBV4-3 and TRBJ1-5, with D possibly being TRBD1 (6 bases). The CDR3 has 14 amino acids. Germline values: CDR1 LGHNA, CDR2 YSLEER. The ends were cut back, 0 bases at V and 7 bases at J, with 10 bases in the middle. Here the CDR3 reads CASSQDIQGQPQHF. As DNA, the CDR3 is TGCGCCAGCAGCCAAGATATTCAGGGGCAGCCCCAGCATTTT.

The chain links TRBV18 to TRBJ2-2, with D possibly TRBD1 on 6 matching bases. The V gene lost 2 bases and the J gene lost 3 bases, with 28 bases spanning the gap. Germline CDR1 is KGHSH and CDR2 is LQKENI. The CDR3 is 21 amino acids. The CDR3 nucleotides read TGTGCCAGCTCACCAGGAAAAACACGATGGGGGCGCCGGCTCGACACCGGGGAGCTGTTTTTT. Protein sequence: CASSPGKTRWGRRLDTGELFF.

The rearrangement joins TRBV5-4 to TRBJ1-1; D ambiguous. The germline V gene has CDR1 SGHNT and CDR2 YYREEE (reference sequence). The CDR3 length is 12 residues. V gave up 0 bases and J gave up 8 bases, with 8 bases separating them. The CDR3 protein is CASSLGRSEAFF. DNA of the CDR3: TGTGCCAGCAGCTTGGGGAGGTCGGAAGCTTTCTTT.

The V gene is TRBV27, the J gene TRBJ2-5; maybe TRBD2 (5 bases). Per germline, CDR1 MNHEY and CDR2 SMNVEV (reference sequence). The V end was cut by 5 bases, the J end by 7 bases, with 11 bases between. This CDR3 is built from 12 residues. The CDR3: CASSLPRGTQYF. The CDR3 nucleotides read TGTGCCAGCAGTCTACCCCGGGGGACCCAGTACTTC.

This chain uses TRBV18 with TRBJ1-5; the D gene is possibly TRBD1 (5 bases). Germline V CDR1 and CDR2: KGHSH, LQKENI. The CDR3 totals 15 residues. V was clipped by 3 bases and J by 0 bases, with 9 bases between them. The DNA for the CDR3 is TGTGCCAGCTCACCTGACAGCCATAGCAATCAGCCCCAGCATTTT. It is translated as CASSPDSHSNQPQHF.